What follows are 14 T cell receptor beta chains derived from one specimen sequenced in a study of cytomegalovirus exposure and HLA in healthy donors. PCR primers comprised 60 Vbeta and 13 Jbeta primers. Assay: immunoSEQ multiplex PCR; the TCRdb copy retains only in-frame clones and omits some. The data hold some 150,000 clones, with around 74% observed a single time. Specimen: PBMCs. These receptors all stem from a female donor in good health and CMV-seronegative.

This chain joins TRBV6-5 and TRBJ1-5; D remains ambiguous. Looked up from germline, CDR1 is MNHEY and CDR2 is SVGAGI. The V end lost 5 bases, the J end lost 5 bases, and 16 bases lay between the germline ends. This CDR3 is built from 15 residues. CDR3 protein: CASSAVAGGYQPQHF. The DNA for the CDR3 is TGTGCCAGCAGTGCGGTCGCTGGAGGGTATCAGCCCCAGCATTTT.

This clone was observed once. V is TRBV9 and J is TRBJ2-7, with 13 bases matching TRBD2. V shed 5 bases and J 3 bases; nucleotides not matched to a gene: 5. CDR3 size: 15 residues. The germline CDR1 and CDR2 sequences are SGDLS and YYNGEE. DNA of the CDR3: TGTGCCAGCAGTGAAGGACTAGCGGGAGACTACGAGCAGTACTTC. Translating gives CASSEGLAGDYEQYF.

The chain has TRBV28 and TRBJ2-2; no definite D call. Trimming pared 1 base from V and 2 bases from J, leaving 5 bases between. Germline assignment: CDR1 MDHEN and CDR2 SYDVKM. The CDR3 is 14 amino acids. CDR3 sequence (DNA): TGTGCCAGCAGTTTATCGGTTAACACCGGGGAGCTGTTTTTT. It is translated as CASSLSVNTGELFF.

The genes are TRBV13 and TRBJ1-1; weak D call: TRBD1 (5 bases). Deletions cut 6 bases from V and 1 base from J, with 12 bases between. The germline V gene has CDR1 PRHDT and CDR2 FYEKMQ (reference sequence). The CDR3 is made up of 14 amino acids. The CDR3 region has the DNA TGTGCCAGCAGGTACGGAACAGGGAACACTGAAGCTTTCTTT. This gives the protein CASRYGTGNTEAFF.

This chain connects TRBV5-1 to TRBJ2-7; TRBD2 aligns across 7 bases. This CDR3 region has 15 residues. The germline CDR1 and CDR2 sequences are SGHRS and YFSETQ. V gave up 2 bases and J gave up 2 bases; unmatched junction bases: 7. The CDR3 reads CASSFSGTKAYEQYF. CDR3 DNA sequence: TGCGCCAGCAGCTTTTCCGGGACTAAGGCCTACGAGCAGTACTTC.

The table lists this clone with a count of one. The J gene is TRBJ2-3, the V gene TRBV5-1; D is unclear. Germline V gives CDR1 SGHRS, CDR2 YFSETQ. With 1 base removed from V and 2 bases from J, the gap between germline ends came to 5 bases. This CDR3 is 13 amino acids long. The CDR3 sequence is CASSLSPTDTQYF. CDR3 sequence (DNA): TGCGCCAGCAGCTTGAGCCCCACAGATACGCAGTATTTT.

The chain joins TRBV19 to TRBJ2-1, with 12 bases fitting TRBD2. The V gene end was trimmed by 6 bases and the J gene end by 5 bases; junction bases not matched to a gene: 5. The germline V gene encodes CDR1 LNHDA and CDR2 SQIVND (reference sequence). The CDR3 covers 15 residues. The CDR3 loop reads CASRASGGANNEQFF. The CDR3 bases are TGTGCCAGTAGGGCTAGCGGGGGGGCCAACAATGAGCAGTTCTTC.

CDR3 sequence reads: CASRYRGLGYGYTF. DNA of the CDR3: TGTGCCAGCAGGTACAGGGGGCTCGGCTATGGCTACACCTTC. The V call is TRBV2, the J call TRBJ1-2, with 9 bases identical to TRBD1. CDR1 SNHLY and CDR2 FYNNEI come from the germline V gene. V shed 6 bases and J 4 bases; nucleotides not matched to a gene: 6. This CDR3 comprises 14 residues.

J is TRBJ2-5 and V is TRBV14; D is perhaps TRBD1 (5 bases). V lost 1 base to trimming and J lost 5 bases, with 17 bases between them. Germline lookup yields CDR1 SGHDN and CDR2 FVKESK. This CDR3 contains 16 residues. This CDR3 is CASSQVVQGLLETQYF. The CDR3 bases are TGTGCCAGCAGCCAAGTCGTGCAGGGTCTATTGGAGACCCAGTACTTC.

The chain carries TRBV6-5 and TRBJ1-4; unclear D gene. The V end lost 8 bases, the J end lost 6 bases, and 13 bases lay between the germline ends. Germline assignment: CDR1 MNHEY and CDR2 SVGAGI. The CDR3 runs to 13 residues. CDR3 in DNA: TGTGCCAGCTTCCTACCCCAAGATGAAAAACTGTTTTTT. Its protein product is CASFLPQDEKLFF.

This clone was counted only a few times. V and J are TRBV5-1 and TRBJ1-1, with 7 nucleotides matching TRBD1. CDR3 length equals 16 residues. Looked up from germline, CDR1 is SGHRS and CDR2 is YFSETQ. V lost 0 bases to trimming and J lost 0 bases; unmatched junction nucleotides: 5. CDR3 nucleotides: TGCGCCAGCAGCTTGGCCACAGGGGCAATGAACACTGAAGCTTTCTTT. Translated: CASSLATGAMNTEAFF.

The gene calls are TRBV21-1 and TRBJ1-2. TRBV21-1 is noted as a pseudogene. The CDR3 consists of 11 residues. The CDR3 nucleotides read TGTTACGATCGGGGAAACTATGGCTACACCTTC. Its translation: CYDRGNYGYTF.

CDR3 DNA sequence: TGTGCCAGCAGCTTAGGAGCAGGGGGGATAACTGAAGCTTTCTTT. The encoded protein is CASSLGAGGITEAFF. V is TRBV7-8 and J is TRBJ1-1; 7 positions agree with TRBD1. CDR3 length: 15 residues. V trimming: 1 base; J trimming: 5 bases; junction bases outside the gene matches: 7. Germline CDR1 SGHVS, CDR2 FQNEAQ.

The chain combines TRBV28 with TRBJ2-7; 9 bases are shared with TRBD2. The CDR3 covers 14 residues. CDR1 is MDHEN, CDR2 SYDVKM, per germline. With 2 bases clipped from V and 4 bases from J, the junction kept 3 bases outside the gene matches. CDR3 region: CASSLAGGPYEQYF. In nucleotides, the CDR3 is TGTGCCAGCAGTTTAGCGGGAGGGCCATACGAGCAGTACTTC.